Shown below are 29 T cell receptor beta chains from a single sample sequenced in a study of post-analysis software for immune sequencing data. Study outcomes and limitations: Patients had higher frequencies than controls of about 5 TRBV segments, including TRBV5-6, TRBV5-1 and TRBV20-1.

TCR beta cDNA libraries included unique molecular identifiers. TCRdb passed the PCR reads through MiXCR, listing each CDR3 protein once. Among over 150,000 distinct CDR3 sequences listed, approximately 30% were seen once. Antigen specificity for these receptors is unknown. The sequenced sample was blood. These receptors all come from a girl aged 5-17 years with multiple sclerosis.

The genes are TRBV5-1 and TRBJ2-7; 9 bases map to TRBD2. This CDR3 region has 13 residues. Germline V gene sequence: CDR1 SGHRS, CDR2 YFSETQ. V was clipped by 6 bases and J by 5 bases; unmatched bases: 6. This CDR3 reads CASTRGGRDEQYF. In DNA form, the CDR3 reads TGCGCCAGCACTCGGGGCGGGAGGGACGAGCAGTACTTC.

In this sample, this clonotype turned up a few times. V usage is TRBV12-3 or TRBV12-4 and J usage is TRBJ1-4; D possibly corresponds to TRBD1 (5 bases). V lost 5 bases and J lost 8, with 24 bases in between. The CDR3 spans 17 residues. The CDR3 coding sequence is TGTGCCAGCAGTCCGAATGGGGGAAGGGGAATGGAAGAAAAACTGTTTTTT. Translation gives CASSPNGGRGMEEKLFF.

This chain joins TRBV7-9 and TRBJ2-5, with a weak D call TRBD2 (6 bases). V dropped 2 bases and J dropped 13 bases, with 26 bases sitting between them. This CDR3 is 16 amino acids long. Germline V lookup: CDR1 SEHNR, CDR2 FQNEAQ (reference sequence). CDR3 amino acids: CASSLMGGTLPYERYF. CDR3 DNA: TGTGCCAGCAGCTTAATGGGCGGGACGCTCCCCTACGAGCGGTACTTC. Looking up the rest from reference TRBV7-9 and TRBJ2-5 gives the full variable domain: DTGVSQNPRHKITKRGQNVTFRCDPISEHNRLYWYRQTLGQGPEFLTYFQNEAQLEKSRLLSDRFSAERPKGSFSTLEIQRTEQGDSAMYLCASSLMGGTLPYERYFGPGTRLLVL.

This clonotype has at least ten counts. The CDR3 coding sequence is TGCGCCAGCAGCTTGGTATCCGTCCCGGATGAAGAGACCCAGTACTTC. Its translation is CASSLVSVPDEETQYF. This chain links TRBV5-1 with TRBJ2-5; no reliable D call. Germline V gene sequence: CDR1 SGHRS, CDR2 YFSETQ. CDR3 length equals 16 residues. Trimming shortened V by 0 bases and J by 3 bases, and 15 bases separated the two germline ends.

This clonotype was counted many times. This chain joins TRBV12-3 or TRBV12-4 and TRBJ2-3; 9 nucleotides align to TRBD2. After removal of 5 bases from V and 4 bases from J, the junction contained 4 bases not matched to a gene. CDR3 length: 14 residues. The DNA for the CDR3 is TGTGCCAGCAGTCTAGGACTAGCGCCAGATACGCAGTATTTT. Residues: CASSLGLAPDTQYF.

The chain employs TRBV30 and TRBJ2-7, with D perhaps TRBD1 (5 bases). Trimming removed 2 bases from V and 1 base from J, with 12 bases in between. CDR1 is GTSNPN, CDR2 SVGIG, per germline (reference sequence). This CDR3 contains 14 residues. This CDR3 reads CAWSLLQGSYEQYF. Written as DNA, the CDR3 is TGTGCCTGGAGTTTACTTCAGGGTTCCTACGAGCAGTACTTC.

This clonotype was counted a few times. V gene TRBV12-5 combines with J gene TRBJ2-1, with 7 bases identical to TRBD1. This CDR3 is 13 amino acids long. CDR1 LGHNT and CDR2 FRNRAP come from the germline V gene. V lost 6 bases, J lost 2 bases, and 1 base stayed unmatched. The CDR3 DNA is TGTGCTAGTGGCGGGACAGCCTACAATGAGCAGTTCTTC. It translates to CASGGTAYNEQFF.

The chain couples TRBV5-1 to TRBJ2-3; D gene uncertain. The V end was cut by 0 bases, the J end by 1 base, with 9 bases between. The length of the CDR3 is 15 residues. CDR1 SGHRS and CDR2 YFSETQ come from the germline V gene. The CDR3 sequence is CASSLEGRRTDTQYF. The CDR3, as DNA: TGCGCCAGCAGCTTGGAGGGCAGACGCACAGATACGCAGTATTTT.

The table lists this clonotype with many counts. The CDR3 spells CASSVFYTTTGGPDTQYF. In DNA form, the CDR3 reads TGTGCCAGCAGCGTATTTTATACTACGACAGGGGGCCCCGATACGCAGTATTTT. This chain connects TRBV7-2 to TRBJ2-3, with TRBD1 identical over 10 bases. Germline trimming cut 5 bases from V and 6 bases from J; bases unmatched to any gene: 17. The CDR3 runs 18 residues. Germline V CDR1 and CDR2: SGHTA, FQGNSA.

To note about this clonotype: A single base separates this from a much larger clone, so it may be a read error. It is unclear where the CDR3 begins or ends on the DNA, so no DNA is shown, and the CDR3 is as TCRdb lists it. This CDR3 is CSVVAGGSSYNERFF. This chain joins TRBV29-1 and TRBJ2-1; the table's D gene call, TRBD2, was not cross checked with the DNA. The CDR3 length equals 15 residues, ends included. Germline V gene sequence: CDR1 SQVTM, CDR2 ANQGSEA.

V is TRBV27 and J is TRBJ1-6; D is possibly TRBD1 (5 bases). CDR1 and CDR2 (germline): MNHEY, SMNVEV (reference sequence). The CDR3 spans 14 residues. V lost 5 bases and J lost 2, with 7 bases in between. The CDR3 loop is CASSQGAYNSPLHF. The CDR3 region has the DNA TGTGCCAGCAGTCAAGGGGCCTATAATTCACCCCTCCACTTT.

The rearrangement joins TRBV12-5 to TRBJ2-3, with D possibly TRBD2 on 6 matching bases. The CDR3 totals 18 residues. Germline V gene data show CDR1 as LGHNT and CDR2 as FRNRAP. V was pared by 3 bases and J by 1 base, with 20 bases between. The CDR3 is CASGLKSGPLRGTDTQYF. The CDR3 DNA follows: TGTGCTAGTGGTTTAAAGAGCGGGCCCTTACGGGGCACAGATACGCAGTATTTT.

On this clonotype itself: At one of its ends the junction is not consistent with the germline gene, which may arise from a read error. In DNA form, the CDR3 reads TGTACCAGCGGTGACGGGACTAGCGGGAGCAATGAGCAGTTCTTC. Translated, it gives CTSGDGTSGSNEQFF. The chain employs TRBV6-4 and TRBJ2-1, with 14 bases lining up with TRBD2. The CDR3 runs 15 residues. Germline-derived CDR1 and CDR2 are MRHNA and SNTAGT.

The table lists this clonotype with a few counts. The chain employs TRBV30 and TRBJ2-1; 10 bases are a match to TRBD2. This CDR3 has 15 residues. Germline V gene lookup returns CDR1 GTSNPN and CDR2 SVGIG (reference sequence). V shed 5 bases, J shed 5 bases, and the junction held 9 bases outside the gene matches. The CDR3 DNA reads TGTGCCTGGGGGAATAAGGGACTAGCGAACAATGAGCAGTTCTTC. Its translation is CAWGNKGLANNEQFF. The full variable domain, in which reference TRBV30 and TRBJ2-1 provide the parts outside the CDR3, is SQTIHQWPATLVQPVGSPLSLECTVEGTSNPNLYWYRQAAGRGLQLLFYSVGIGQISSEVPQNLSASRPQDRQFILSSKKLLLSDSGFYLCAWGNKGLANNEQFFGPGTRLTVL.

This clonotype was detected many times. The chain links TRBV11-2 to TRBJ2-5, with 11 bases fitting TRBD2. The CDR3 is 16 amino acids. Trimming took 1 base from V and 2 from J; bases not matched to a gene: 3. The germline V gene has CDR1 SGHAT and CDR2 FQNNGV. The DNA of the CDR3 is TGTGCCAGCAGCTTAGGGGGGACTAGCGGACAAGAGACCCAGTACTTC. Its protein product is CASSLGGTSGQETQYF.

This clonotype was seen at least ten times. The chain uses TRBV6-1 and TRBJ2-7, with TRBD2 matching over 7 bases. After removal of 6 bases from V and 2 bases from J, the junction contained 7 bases not matched to a gene. Looked up from germline, CDR1 is MNHNS and CDR2 is SASEGT. This CDR3 is 14 amino acids long. The CDR3 DNA sequence: TGTGCCAGCAGGATTGCGGGAGACGCCTACGAGCAGTACTTC. Translating gives CASRIAGDAYEQYF.

At least ten counts were recorded for this clonotype. V usage is TRBV28 and J usage is TRBJ2-7; D not certain. V was shortened by 2 bases and J by 11 bases, with 13 bases between the two germline ends. The CDR3 runs to 12 residues. From germline, CDR1 is MDHEN and CDR2 SYDVKM. CDR3 in amino acids: CASSLGRLRKYF. DNA for the CDR3: TGTGCCAGCAGTTTAGGGCGCCTCCGGAAGTACTTC.

This clonotype was picked up many times. The rearrangement joins TRBV10-3 to TRBJ1-2; 8 bases fit TRBD1. The ends lost 6 bases at V and 2 bases at J; junction bases unmatched: 2. The CDR3 sequence is 13 residues long. Germline lookup yields CDR1 ENHRY and CDR2 SYGVKD. CDR3 DNA sequence: TGTGCCATCAGGGACAGGGTCAACTATGGCTACACCTTC. As protein: CAIRDRVNYGYTF.

The chain has TRBV3-1 and TRBJ1-2, with TRBD1 as a possible D gene (5 bases). Per germline, CDR1 LGHDT and CDR2 YNNKEL (reference sequence). V was clipped by 3 bases and J by 2 bases, with 13 bases between them. The CDR3 runs to 15 residues. The chain's CDR3 is CASSQPGEANYGYTF. The CDR3 DNA is TGTGCCAGCAGCCAGCCGGGGGAGGCCAACTATGGCTACACCTTC.

Notes on this clonotype: A much larger clone sits a single nucleotide away, making a read error possible. The CDR3 reads CASSQDQLAGATEQFF. CDR3 nucleotides: TGCGCCAGCAGCCAAGATCAGCTAGCGGGAGCCACTGAGCAGTTCTTC. V gene TRBV4-1 combines with J gene TRBJ2-1; 10 bases are shared with TRBD2. The CDR3 has 16 residues. After removal of 0 bases from V and 9 bases from J, the junction contained 8 bases not matched to a gene. Germline V gene sequence: CDR1 MGHRA, CDR2 YSYEKL.

On this clonotype: Sequence at one end of the junction differs from germline and may be a read error. The gene calls are TRBV4-2 and TRBJ2-2; TRBD2 is a possible D gene (5 bases). The germline V gene has CDR1 LGHNA and CDR2 YNFKEQ. This CDR3 has 16 residues. CDR3 nucleotide sequence: TGTGCCAGCAGCCAAGAAGGCTTTAGTTACGACGGGGAGCTGTGTTTT. This encodes CASSQEGFSYDGELCF.

Note on this clonotype: This may stem from a read error, because a much larger clone lies one nucleotide away. The V call is TRBV7-3, the J call TRBJ2-1; possibly TRBD2 for D (6 bases). V dropped 2 bases and J dropped 5 bases, with 7 bases sitting between them. The CDR3 loop spans 13 amino acids. Per germline, CDR1 SGHTA and CDR2 FQGTGA. The CDR3 reads CASSLGEDNEQFF. The DNA of the CDR3 is TGTGCCAGCAGCTTAGGGGAGGACAATGAGCAGTTCTTC.

The gene calls are TRBV5-6 and TRBJ1-2; D may be TRBD1 (5 bases). In germline, CDR1 is SGHDT, CDR2 YYEEEE. V was pared by 7 bases and J by 5 bases, with 15 bases between. There are 13 residues in the CDR3. The CDR3 loop is CASQPGPFYGYTF. CDR3 sequence (DNA): TGTGCCAGCCAGCCGGGACCGTTTTATGGCTACACCTTC.

Note on this clonotype: This may come from a read error, since a much larger clone is one base off. The chain uses TRBV20-1 and TRBJ2-7, with D uncertain. The DNA matches TRBJ2-5 better at its end, which makes the J call doubtful. The CDR3 has 14 residues. The germline gives CDR1 DFQATT, CDR2 SNEGSKA (reference sequence). The CDR3: CSATGGLLFQTQYF. Written as DNA, the CDR3 is TGCAGTGCTACGGGCGGCCTATTATTTCAGACCCAGTACTTC.

This clonotype was recorded at least ten times. The rearrangement joins TRBV4-1 to TRBJ2-7; TRBD2 matches at 9 bases. V shed 5 bases, J shed 2 bases, and the junction held 10 bases outside the gene matches. This CDR3 contains 16 residues. CDR1 MGHRA and CDR2 YSYEKL come from the germline V gene. CDR3 loop: CASSELAGLRTYEQYF. Here the CDR3 DNA reads TGCGCCAGCAGCGAACTAGCGGGTCTTCGAACCTACGAGCAGTACTTC.

The chain employs TRBV4-1 and TRBJ2-1; TRBD2 matches at 8 bases. CDR3 length equals 17 residues. Trimming cost V 0 bases and J 4 bases; bases outside gene matches: 8. In germline, CDR1 is MGHRA, CDR2 YSYEKL. Here the CDR3 reads CASSQEVYSGVYNEQFF. In DNA form, the CDR3 reads TGCGCCAGCAGCCAAGAGGTTTATAGCGGGGTTTACAATGAGCAGTTCTTC.

This clonotype was observed a handful of times. The rearrangement uses TRBV3-1 and TRBJ2-1, with 7 bases lining up with TRBD2. CDR1 and CDR2 from the germline V gene are LGHDT and YNNKEL (reference sequence). The CDR3 extends over 15 amino acids. With V trimmed by 3 bases and J by 8 bases, 10 bases remained unmatched. The CDR3 is CASSHLVGGPDEQFF. Here the CDR3 DNA reads TGTGCCAGCAGCCACCTAGTGGGAGGGCCAGATGAGCAGTTCTTC.

This clonotype was observed at least ten times. The V gene is TRBV18, the J gene TRBJ2-1, with 10 bases aligning to TRBD2. Germline assignment: CDR1 KGHSH and CDR2 LQKENI. The V and J ends lost 6 bases and 13 bases, in that order; junction bases with no gene match: 9. This CDR3 is 13 amino acids long. The CDR3 loop reads CASSRLAGVSQFF. The CDR3 bases are TGTGCCAGCTCCCGTCTAGCGGGAGTAAGCCAGTTCTTC. The full variable domain, with the rest looked up from reference TRBV18 and TRBJ2-1, is NAGVMQNPRHLVRRRGQEARLRCSPMKGHSHVYWYRQLPEEGLKFMVYLQKENIIDESGMPKERFSAEFPKEGPSILRIQQVVRGDSAAYFCASSRLAGVSQFFGPGTRLTVL.

As for this clonotype: This may be a read error: a much more frequent sequence differs by one nucleotide. V and J are TRBV6-1 and TRBJ2-1; 9 bases match TRBD2. After removal of 6 bases from V and 13 bases from J, the junction contained 10 bases not matched to a gene. The length of the CDR3 is 13 residues. CDR1 is MNHNS, CDR2 SASEGT, per germline. In nucleotides, the CDR3 is TGTGCCAGCAGGGGACTAGCTGAAGAGACCCAGTTCTTC. Residues: CASRGLAEETQFF.